The next 23 T cell receptor beta chains were all read from a single sample in a study of blood T cell repertoires in COVID-19. The protocol was immunoSEQ multiplex PCR, while the TCRdb copy is restricted to in-frame clones and leaves out a portion. The sample holds around 450,000 clones, roughly 91% seen once. The sequenced material came from PBMCs or T cells enriched from blood (not recorded which). All receptors come from a young man who had recovered from COVID-19.

The chain combines TRBV6-5 with TRBJ1-4; 8 bases line up with TRBD1. Germline V lookup: CDR1 MNHEY, CDR2 SVGAGI. The trim removed 3 bases at V and 8 bases at J, leaving 5 bases unmatched. The CDR3 consists of 14 residues. The CDR3 protein is CASSYSGGHEKLFF. The CDR3 DNA follows: TGTGCCAGCAGTTATTCAGGGGGCCACGAAAAACTGTTTTTT.

This rearrangement joins TRBV19 to TRBJ1-1; D remains ambiguous. The V end was cut by 7 bases, the J end by 4 bases, with 25 bases between. The CDR3 totals 17 residues. In germline, CDR1 is LNHDA, CDR2 SQIVND (reference sequence). The CDR3 sequence: CASTIVFSPVVGTEAFF. DNA of the CDR3: TGTGCCAGTACCATCGTGTTTAGCCCGGTTGTGGGCACTGAAGCTTTCTTT.

The chain carries TRBV12-3 or TRBV12-4 and TRBJ1-2, with D possibly TRBD1 on 6 matching bases. This CDR3 spans 13 amino acids. Trimming left V 7 bases short and J 3 bases short, with 12 bases between. CDR3 sequence reads: CASTPYRDYGYTF. The CDR3 nucleotides are TGTGCCAGCACCCCTTACAGGGACTATGGCTACACCTTC.

The rearrangement joins TRBV29-1 to TRBJ2-5, with TRBD1 as a possible D gene (5 bases). The CDR3 contains 12 residues. Germline lookup yields CDR1 SQVTM and CDR2 ANQGSEA. The ends were cut back, 3 bases at V and 3 bases at J, with 8 bases in the middle. CDR3 bases: TGCAGCGTTGACCCAGGGAAAGAGACCCAGTACTTC. This encodes CSVDPGKETQYF.

The chain joins TRBV5-4 to TRBJ1-5, with 7 nucleotides matching TRBD1. CDR3 length: 14 amino acids. With V trimmed by 9 bases and J by 3 bases, 9 bases remained unmatched. Germline V gene sequence: CDR1 SGHNT, CDR2 YYREEE (reference sequence). The CDR3 loop is CATSTGTVNQPQHF. The CDR3 nucleotides read TGTGCCACCTCCACCGGGACAGTCAATCAGCCCCAGCATTTT. The variable domain in full, completed from reference TRBV5-4 and TRBJ1-5, reads ETGVTQSPTHLIKTRGQQVTLRCSSQSGHNTVSWYQQALGQGPQFIFQYYREEENGRGNFPPRFSGLQFPNYSSELNVNALELDDSALYLCATSTGTVNQPQHFGDGTRLSIL.

The rearrangement uses TRBV4-2 and TRBJ2-7, with D possibly being TRBD2 (5 bases). Trimming removed 0 bases at V and 4 bases at J, with 10 bases between. CDR1 is LGHNA, CDR2 YNFKEQ, per germline. The length of the CDR3 is 14 residues. DNA of the CDR3: TGTGCCAGCAGCCAAGATGGTCGGGGTTACGAGCAGTACTTC. Its translation is CASSQDGRGYEQYF.

This clone has just one count. V and J are TRBV2 and TRBJ1-2; D uncertain. The CDR3 has 13 residues. The V and J ends lost 3 bases and 3 bases respectively, with 8 bases between them. Per germline, CDR1 SNHLY and CDR2 FYNNEI. CDR3 sequence: CASSDRIYYGYTF. Written as DNA, the CDR3 is TGTGCCAGCAGTGACAGGATATACTATGGCTACACCTTC.

V and J are TRBV18 and TRBJ1-5; possibly TRBD1 for D (6 bases). V lost 6 bases, J lost 4 bases, and 13 bases lay in between. Germline loops: CDR1 KGHSH, CDR2 LQKENI. The CDR3 is made up of 14 amino acids. CDR3 protein: CASSLPGVNQPQHF. The CDR3 DNA follows: TGTGCCAGCTCCCTCCCAGGGGTTAATCAGCCCCAGCATTTT.

V and J are TRBV11-2 and TRBJ2-5; D might be TRBD2 (6 bases). V lost 3 bases, J lost 5 bases, and 16 bases lay in between. This CDR3 has 15 residues. Per the germline V gene, CDR1 is SGHAT and CDR2 is FQNNGV. CDR3 in amino acids: CASSFSLPGGETQYF. In DNA form, the CDR3 reads TGTGCCAGCAGCTTTTCTCTGCCCGGAGGGGAGACCCAGTACTTC.

This clone occurred once. The rearrangement uses TRBV11-2 and TRBJ1-1, with a tentative D call TRBD1 (6 bases). This CDR3 has 17 amino acids. Germline assignment: CDR1 SGHAT and CDR2 FQNNGV. The V and J ends lost 2 bases and 0 bases respectively, with 16 bases between them. CDR3: CASSLPPKGVLNTEAFF. CDR3 in DNA: TGTGCCAGCAGCTTACCCCCGAAGGGGGTTTTGAACACTGAAGCTTTCTTT. Complete variable domain (other parts from reference TRBV11-2 and TRBJ1-1): EAGVAQSPRYKIIEKRQSVAFWCNPISGHATLYWYQQILGQGPKLLIQFQNNGVVDDSQLPKDRFSAERLKGVDSTLKIQPAKLEDSAVYLCASSLPPKGVLNTEAFFGQGTRLTVV.

The gene calls are TRBV3-1 (or the pseudogene TRBV3-2) and TRBJ1-2, with D maybe TRBD1 (6 bases). V was clipped by 4 bases and J by 12 bases, with 15 bases between them. In germline, CDR1 is LGHDT, CDR2 YNNKEL (reference sequence). This CDR3 contains 12 residues. CDR3 DNA: TGTGCCAGCAGCCTTGCCCGGACAGCCCACACCTTC. Its translation: CASSLARTAHTF.

This chain joins TRBV27 and TRBJ2-1; D is possibly TRBD2 (6 bases). Trimming took off 4 bases at V and 0 bases at J, with 10 bases between the two ends. The V gene's germline CDR1 is MNHEY and CDR2 SMNVEV (reference sequence). The CDR3 has 15 residues. CDR3 nucleotide sequence: TGTGCCAGCAGTTGGGAGGTTAGCTCCTACAATGAGCAGTTCTTC. Translation gives CASSWEVSSYNEQFF.

This clone was picked up one time. The chain combines TRBV10-1 with TRBJ2-1, with 8 bases identical to TRBD2. There are 14 residues in the CDR3. Trimming removed 6 bases from V and 5 bases from J; junction bases left unmatched: 6. Germline V gene sequence: CDR1 WNHNN, CDR2 SYGVQD (reference sequence). CDR3 amino acids: CASRISGNHNEQFF. The DNA of the CDR3 is TGCGCCAGCAGGATTAGCGGGAACCACAATGAGCAGTTCTTC.

V usage is TRBV5-1 and J usage is TRBJ2-7; TRBD2 matches at 12 bases. The germline CDR1 and CDR2 sequences are SGHRS and YFSETQ. The CDR3 consists of 18 residues. Trimming removed 0 bases from V and 3 bases from J; junction bases left unmatched: 10. The CDR3, as DNA: TGCGCCAGCAGCTTGGTTGTCTTGGGACTAGCGGGTAACTACGAGCAGTACTTC. Its translation: CASSLVVLGLAGNYEQYF.

This clone has a handful of counts. DNA for the CDR3: TGTGCCAGCAGTCCTTCTGGGGGGGGATCGGTTCGGCCCCAGCATTTT. This encodes CASSPSGGGSVRPQHF. The chain links TRBV7-8 to TRBJ1-5; D is possibly TRBD1 (5 bases). V was pared by 6 bases and J by 9 bases, with 24 bases between. Germline V lookup: CDR1 SGHVS, CDR2 FQNEAQ. The CDR3 has 16 residues. Filled out from reference TRBV7-8 and TRBJ1-5, the complete variable domain reads GAGVSQSPRYKVAKRGQDVALRCDPISGHVSLFWYQQALGQGPEFLTYFQNEAQLDKSGLPSDRFFAERPEGSVSTLKIQRTQQEDSAVYLCASSPSGGGSVRPQHFGDGTRLSIL.

The genes are TRBV6-5 and TRBJ2-1, with D tentatively TRBD2 (5 bases). V was trimmed by 0 bases and J by 2 bases, leaving 11 bases between them. In germline, CDR1 is MNHEY, CDR2 SVGAGI. This CDR3 spans 16 amino acids. The CDR3 here is CASSYSTRGPYNEQFF. For the CDR3, the DNA is TGTGCCAGCAGTTACTCGACCCGAGGGCCCTACAATGAGCAGTTCTTC.

This sequence joins TRBV29-1 and TRBJ1-3; 8 bases are a match to TRBD1. Germline CDR1 reads SQVTM; CDR2 reads ANQGSEA. This CDR3 contains 12 residues. The CDR3 coding sequence is TGCAGTGGACAGGGACAGGGAAACACCATATATTTT. It specifies CSGQGQGNTIYF.

The chain couples TRBV5-4 to TRBJ2-1, with 8 bases identical to TRBD1. CDR1 and CDR2 (germline): SGHNT, YYREEE (reference sequence). This CDR3 is 15 amino acids long. V trimming: 1 base; J trimming: 4 bases; junction bases outside the gene matches: 4. CDR3 in amino acids: CASSLQQGAYNEQFF. CDR3 nucleotide sequence: TGTGCCAGCAGCTTGCAGCAGGGGGCTTACAATGAGCAGTTCTTC.

The chain employs TRBV13 and TRBJ2-7; 7 bases agree with TRBD1. Germline assignment: CDR1 PRHDT and CDR2 FYEKMQ (reference sequence). J lost 7 bases, V lost 3 bases, and 9 bases had no gene match. The CDR3 is made up of 14 amino acids. The CDR3 DNA sequence: TGTGCCAGCAGCTTGACAGGGAGTGTGAGGGAGCAGTACTTC. Amino acids: CASSLTGSVREQYF.

At least ten counts were recorded for this clone. The gene calls are TRBV5-4 and TRBJ1-4; 8 bases match TRBD1. Looked up from germline, CDR1 is SGHNT and CDR2 is YYREEE (reference sequence). The CDR3 contains 15 residues. Unmatched junction bases numbered 5, after V lost 4 bases and J lost 3 bases. The CDR3 protein is CASSPGTGPNEKLFF. In DNA form, the CDR3 reads TGTGCCAGCAGCCCTGGGACAGGTCCTAATGAAAAACTGTTTTTT.

This clone has only one observation. The chain couples TRBV18 to TRBJ1-1; 8 bases map to TRBD1. CDR1 and CDR2 (germline): KGHSH, LQKENI. There are 15 residues in the CDR3. V shed 3 bases, J shed 4 bases, and the junction held 7 bases outside the gene matches. The CDR3 loop reads CASSPTGATITEAFF. CDR3 nucleotide sequence: TGTGCCAGCTCACCGACAGGGGCCACGATCACTGAAGCTTTCTTT.

The J gene is TRBJ1-5, the V gene TRBV24-1; TRBD1 matches at 7 bases. From germline, CDR1 is KGHDR and CDR2 SFDVKD. Trimming took 10 bases from V and 4 from J; bases not matched to a gene: 6. There are 13 residues in the CDR3. The CDR3 DNA follows: TGTGCCACTCAAGGACAGGCGAATCAGCCCCAGCATTTT. It yields the protein CATQGQANQPQHF.

V and J are TRBV25-1 and TRBJ2-5; a weak D match, TRBD2 (5 bases). V dropped 6 bases and J dropped 7 bases, with 15 bases sitting between them. Germline CDR1 is MGHDK and CDR2 is SYGVNS. This CDR3 has 13 residues. DNA of the CDR3: TGTGCCAGCAGCGTTGACCCGGGGAGGACCCAGTACTTC. Its translation is CASSVDPGRTQYF.